These 19 T cell receptor beta chains were all obtained from the same sample, sequenced in a study of tissue T cells after allogeneic stem cell transplantation. Time point indicated: mouse harvest day 7 after allogeneic transplant. Mouse grafts combined 10^7 T-cell-depleted bone marrow cells with 10^6 splenic CD5+ T cells. Using immunoSEQ multiplex PCR, the repertoire was profiled, and TCRdb retains in-frame clones only, with some absent. The sample carries more than 10,000 clones, more than 30% recorded once. The sample was skin. These receptors were taken from a female BALB/c mouse given C57BL/6 T cells with graft-versus-host disease after an allogeneic hematopoietic cell transplant.

Worth noting for this clone: Germline and genes here are mouse. The read comes to an end 1 residue before the CDR3 does, leaving the germline J gene to fill in the end. The chain couples TRBV3 to TRBJ2-7; perhaps TRBD1 as D (5 bases). Germline V gives CDR1 SNHLY, CDR2 FYNGKV (reference sequence). The CDR3 is 14 amino acids. Trimming took off 5 bases at V and 0 bases at J, with 11 bases between the two ends. Partial CDR3 DNA: TGTGCCAGCAGCGCCCGACAGAGCTCCTATGAACAGTAC. Its protein product is CASSARQSSYEQY. From start to end, the CDR3 is CASSARQSSYEQYF.

About this clone: The listed genes are named as in mouse. The read ends 1 residue early relative to the CDR3; the germline J gene fills the gap. The chain employs TRBV13-3 and TRBJ2-1; D possibly corresponds to TRBD1 (6 bases). V dropped 2 bases and J dropped 3 bases, with 9 bases sitting between them. Germline V gene sequence: CDR1 NNHDY, CDR2 SYVADS. CDR3 length: 14 residues. The part of the CDR3 DNA that was read is TGTGCCAGCAGTGAGGGACATTTCTATGCTGAGCAGTTC. This gives the protein CASSEGHFYAEQF. The entire CDR3 protein reads CASSEGHFYAEQFF.

This clone has only a few counts. The gene names given are mouse names. The read ends 1 residue before the CDR3 terminus; that terminus is restored from the germline J gene. The chain is built from TRBV5 and TRBJ1-5; TRBD1 is a possible D gene (6 bases). V shed 4 bases and J shed 0 bases, with 10 bases lying between them. Germline V gene data show CDR1 as LGHNA and CDR2 as YNLKQL (reference sequence). The CDR3 runs 15 residues. CDR3 protein: CASSRPGHNNQAPLF. The part of the CDR3 DNA that was read is TGTGCCAGCAGCCGTCCGGGACATAACAACCAGGCTCCGCTT.

Note on this clone: Germline and genes: mouse. The CDR3 end falls 1 residue outside the read, so it is completed with the germline J gene. The chain is built from TRBV20 and TRBJ1-3; no clear D gene. This CDR3 is built from 14 residues. Germline V gives CDR1 GFQATS, CDR2 STVNSAI. Trimming took off 0 bases at V and 2 bases at J, with 8 bases between the two ends. CDR3 protein: CGARDRGAGNTLYF. The part of the CDR3 DNA that was read is TGTGGTGCTAGGGATCGTGGGGCTGGAAATACGCTCTAT. Full variable domain (outside the CDR3, taken from reference TRBV20 and TRBJ1-3): GALVYQYPRRTICKSGTSMRMECQAVGFQATSVAWYRQSPQKTFELIALSTVNSAIKYEQNFTQEKFPISHPNLSFSSMTVLNAYLEDRGLYLCGARDRGAGNTLYFGEGSRLIVV.

To note about this clone: The genes and germline here are from mouse. The read ends 1 residue early relative to the CDR3; the germline J gene fills the gap. This chain connects TRBV5 to TRBJ2-3; 9 bases map to TRBD2. CDR1 is LGHNA and CDR2 is YNLKQL in the germline V gene (reference sequence). The V gene end was trimmed by 0 bases and the J gene end by 2 bases; junction bases not matched to a gene: 3. There are 16 residues in the CDR3. The CDR3 spells CASSQELGGHAETLYF. The CDR3 DNA, read in part, is TGTGCCAGCAGCCAAGAACTGGGGGGACATGCAGAAACGCTGTAT.

Notes on this clone: Gene names are mouse gene names. The CDR3 end lies 1 residue beyond the end of the read and is filled in from the germline J gene. The chain links TRBV26 to TRBJ1-4; 7 bases fit TRBD1. Germline lookup yields CDR1 KGHPV and CDR2 FQNQEV (reference sequence). J gave up 3 bases and V 7 bases, and 2 bases lay outside the gene matches. The length of the CDR3 is 13 residues. The sequenced part of the CDR3 DNA is TGTGCCAGCACGGGGACAGCCAACGAAAGATTATTT. Its translation: CASTGTANERLF. The entire CDR3 protein is CASTGTANERLFF.

This clone came up a few times. Mouse germline and gene names are used. The sequenced fragment ends 1 residue before the CDR3 boundary, so the rest is inferred from the germline J gene. The chain joins TRBV23 to TRBJ2-1; TRBD2, the D gene given by the table, was not confirmed from the DNA. CDR3 size: 16 residues. CDR1 and CDR2 from the germline V gene are KGHTA and FQNQQP. Partial CDR3 DNA: TGCTCCAGCAGTCAAGGGGACTGGGGGGCCTATGCTGAGCAGTTC. Amino acids: CSSSQGDWGAYAEQF. The whole CDR3 is CSSSQGDWGAYAEQFF. The full variable domain, in which reference TRBV23 and TRBJ2-1 provide the parts outside the CDR3, is DAAVTQKPRYLIKMKGQEAEMKCIPEKGHTAVFWYQQKQSKELKFLIYFQNQQPLDQIDMVKERFSAVCPSSSLCSLGIRTCEAEDSALYLCSSSQGDWGAYAEQFFGPGTRLTVL.

In its sample, this clone was seen a few times. Here the gene names and germline are mouse. The CDR3 is cut off 1 residue early in the read; its end comes from the germline J gene. The chain links TRBV3 to TRBJ1-5, with a tentative D call TRBD1 (5 bases). The V gene's germline CDR1 is SNHLY and CDR2 FYNGKV (reference sequence). The CDR3 covers 15 residues. V lost 2 bases and J 3 bases, leaving 11 bases between the germline ends. The part of the CDR3 DNA that was read is TGTGCCAGCAGCTTACGGGGCGCCGGCAACCAGGCTCCGCTT. Translation gives CASSLRGAGNQAPL. The entire CDR3 reads CASSLRGAGNQAPLF.

With regard to this clone: The gene symbols are mouse symbols. The observed sequence ends 1 residue before the CDR3 terminus, with the missing tail filled in from the germline J gene. The J gene is TRBJ2-1, the V gene TRBV14, with 9 positions matching TRBD2. Germline values: CDR1 SGHDT, CDR2 FRDEAV. The ends lost 5 bases at V and 4 bases at J; junction bases unmatched: 1. The CDR3 has 13 residues. The DNA read from the CDR3 is TGTGCCAGCAGAGACTGGGGGTATGCTGAGCAGTTC. Protein: CASRDWGYAEQF. The full-length CDR3 reads as CASRDWGYAEQFF. Using reference TRBV14 and TRBJ2-1 for the parts outside the CDR3, the full variable domain is EAGVTQSPRYAVLQEGQAVSFWCDPISGHDTLYWYQQPRDQGPQLLVYFRDEAVIDNSQLPSDRFSAVRPKGTNSTLKIQSAKQGDTATYLCASRDWGYAEQFFGPGTRLTVL.

Remarks on this clone: Here the gene names and germline are mouse. The read ends 1 residue shy of where the CDR3 ends; the end is completed using the germline J gene. J is TRBJ2-4 and V is TRBV24; TRBD1 might be the D (6 bases). Trimming took off 3 bases at V and 4 bases at J, with 11 bases between the two ends. This CDR3 has 14 residues. The germline V gene has CDR1 KGHTA and CDR2 FRNEEI. Incomplete CDR3 DNA: TGTGCCAGCAGTCTTCCGGGACACAAAAACACCTTGTAC. Translating gives CASSLPGHKNTLY. The whole CDR3 protein is CASSLPGHKNTLYF.

This clone has only a few counts. Mouse gene names apply. The DNA ends 1 residue before the CDR3 does, and the rest of the CDR3 is filled in from the germline J gene. V gene TRBV26 combines with J gene TRBJ2-4; no clear D. V lost 6 bases to trimming and J lost 2 bases, with 9 bases between them. The CDR3 spans 13 residues. Looked up from germline, CDR1 is KGHPV and CDR2 is FQNQEV (reference sequence). The CDR3 bases that were read are TGTGCCAGCAGCCCGGACGCTCAAAACACCTTGTAC. Translation gives CASSPDAQNTLY. From start to end, the CDR3 is CASSPDAQNTLYF.

A note on this clone: Gene names are mouse gene names. The read comes to an end 1 residue before the CDR3 does, leaving the germline J gene to fill in the end. The chain carries TRBV13-3 and TRBJ2-1; 7 bases align to TRBD2. Per germline, CDR1 NNHDY and CDR2 SYVADS. This CDR3 comprises 14 residues. The J segment lost 4 bases and the V segment lost 2 bases, leaving 3 bases of the junction unmatched. The sequenced part of the CDR3 DNA is TGTGCCAGCAGTGACACTGGGGAATATGCTGAGCAGTTC. Its translation is CASSDTGEYAEQF. The whole CDR3 protein is CASSDTGEYAEQFF.

On this clone itself: Germline and genes: mouse. Read data end 1 residue before the CDR3 end; the end is taken from the germline J gene. The genes are TRBV26 and TRBJ1-1; 7 nucleotides agree with TRBD1. CDR3 length equals 13 residues. Germline CDR1 KGHPV, CDR2 FQNQEV (reference sequence). Unmatched junction bases numbered 2, after V lost 3 bases and J lost 4 bases. CDR3 DNA (partial): TGTGCCAGCAGTCTACCAGGGGGCACAGAAGTCTTC. Protein sequence: CASSLPGGTEVF. The entire CDR3 is CASSLPGGTEVFF.

A few counts support this clone. Gene names follow the mouse nomenclature. The CDR3 end is not reached by the read, which stops 1 residue before it; the germline J gene fills it in. V gene TRBV16 combines with J gene TRBJ2-7; the match to TRBD2 covers 7 bases. The CDR3 covers 13 residues. Germline CDR1 reads SGHSA; CDR2 reads FRNQAP. V shed 0 bases and J 6 bases; nucleotides not matched to a gene: 2. The sequenced CDR3 bases are TGTGCAAGCAGCTTAGATGGGGGGTCTGAACAGTAC. It encodes CASSLDGGSEQY. The full CDR3 is CASSLDGGSEQYF.

A few counts support this clone. Gene names follow the mouse nomenclature. From the germline J gene comes the end of the CDR3, since the read stops 1 residue before it. The chain uses TRBV13-2 and TRBJ1-4; maybe TRBD1 (6 bases). This CDR3 contains 14 residues. The germline V gene has CDR1 NNHNN and CDR2 SYGAGS (reference sequence). V gave up 5 bases and J gave up 0 bases, with 8 bases separating them. Partial CDR3 DNA: TGTGCCAGCGGGAGGGGGGTTTCCAACGAAAGATTATTT. It translates to CASGRGVSNERLF. The full CDR3 protein is CASGRGVSNERLFF.

On this clone itself: Any gene name here is a mouse gene name. The DNA ends 1 residue before the CDR3 does, and the rest of the CDR3 is filled in from the germline J gene. The V gene is TRBV29, the J gene TRBJ1-1, with no clear D. Germline V gene sequence: CDR1 MSHET, CDR2 SYDVDS. There are 15 residues in the CDR3. The V end lost 3 bases, the J end lost 0 bases, and 11 bases lay between the germline ends. The DNA read from the CDR3 is TGTGCTAGCAGTTTTAGGTCATTTGCAAACACAGAAGTCTTC. It yields the protein CASSFRSFANTEVF. The CDR3 in full is CASSFRSFANTEVFF. Full variable domain (remainder filled in from reference TRBV29 and TRBJ1-1): DMKVTQMPRYLIKRMGENVLLECGQDMSHETMYWYRQDPGLGLQLIYISYDVDSNSEGDIPKGYRVSRKKREHFSLILDSAKTNQTSVYFCASSFRSFANTEVFFGKGTRLTVV.

Of note for this clone: These gene names are mouse names. The read ends 1 residue before the CDR3 terminus; that terminus is restored from the germline J gene. The chain combines TRBV3 with TRBJ1-5; D gene uncertain. This CDR3 contains 13 residues. Trimming took 7 bases from V and 2 from J, leaving 9 bases between them. Germline V gene sequence: CDR1 SNHLY, CDR2 FYNGKV (reference sequence). The CDR3 sequence is CASTGKDNQAPLF. The part of the CDR3 DNA that was read is TGTGCCAGCACCGGGAAGGACAACCAGGCTCCGCTT.

With respect to this clone: Gene names denote mouse genes. The sequenced part of the CDR3 DNA is TGTGCCAGCTCGCCCGGGACTGGGGGCTATGAACAGTAC. This sequence encodes CASSPGTGGYEQY. The CDR3 reads in full as CASSPGTGGYEQYF. V is TRBV12-2 and J is TRBJ2-7, with 11 bases fitting TRBD2. Read data end 1 residue before the CDR3 end; the end is taken from the germline J gene. Per germline, CDR1 SGHLS and CDR2 HYDKME. Germline trimming cut 4 bases from V and 3 bases from J; bases unmatched to any gene: 4. The length of the CDR3 is 14 residues.

Details on this clone: The gene names given are mouse names. The CDR3 extends 1 residue past the end of the read, so its final part is completed from the germline J gene. J is TRBJ2-7 and V is TRBV3; 12 bases are shared with TRBD2. This CDR3 has 15 amino acids. CDR1 and CDR2 (germline): SNHLY, FYNGKV (reference sequence). The V gene end was trimmed by 1 base and the J gene end by 3 bases; junction bases not matched to a gene: 1. The CDR3 protein is CASSLGTGGVYEQYF. The CDR3 bases that were read are TGTGCCAGCAGCTTAGGGACTGGGGGGGTCTATGAACAGTAC.